The 22 T cell receptor beta chains reported below all come from one sample, sequenced in a study of cytomegalovirus exposure and HLA in healthy donors. The PCR employed 60 Vbeta primers together with 13 Jbeta primers. The method was immunoSEQ multiplex PCR; TCRdb's version includes in-frame clones alone and lacks a portion of them. This table has 150,000 to 200,000 clones, about 90% appearing once. The sequencing sample was made of PBMCs. All receptors derive from a girl in the first two years of life in good health and CMV-seronegative.

CDR3 residues: CASSPRGEPRETQYF. The CDR3 DNA is TGTGCCAGCAGCCCCCGGGGGGAGCCCAGGGAGACCCAGTACTTC. The chain links TRBV7-9 to TRBJ2-5, with 7 nucleotides matching TRBD2. CDR1 and CDR2 from the germline V gene are SEHNR and FQNEAQ (reference sequence). With 5 bases clipped from V and 5 bases from J, the junction kept 11 bases outside the gene matches. This CDR3 comprises 15 residues.

This rearrangement joins TRBV14 to TRBJ1-1; D is undetermined. Germline loops: CDR1 SGHDN, CDR2 FVKESK. The V end lost 1 base, the J end lost 1 base, and 13 bases lay between the germline ends. This CDR3 has 16 residues. This chain's CDR3 is CASSQVSHYQNTEAFF. The DNA for the CDR3 is TGTGCCAGCAGCCAAGTTTCACACTACCAGAACACTGAAGCTTTCTTT.

The count of this clone is one. The CDR3 here is CASSLDGPYEQYF. CDR3 sequence (DNA): TGTGCCAGCAGCTTAGATGGCCCTTACGAGCAGTACTTC. The chain employs TRBV7-2 and TRBJ2-7; D is uncertain. Germline loops: CDR1 SGHTA, CDR2 FQGNSA. V was shortened by 1 base and J by 4 bases, with 8 bases between the two germline ends. The CDR3 is made up of 13 amino acids.

A word on this clone: This sample also contains other DNA sequences that code for the same CDR3. V usage is TRBV9 and J usage is TRBJ1-1, with unresolved D. Germline CDR1 is SGDLS and CDR2 is YYNGEE. The CDR3 is made up of 16 amino acids. With 2 bases removed from V and 5 bases from J, the gap between germline ends came to 19 bases. Written as DNA, the CDR3 is TGTGCCAGCAGCGTGTCGCAGCTAGGACTCGATACTGAAGCTTTCTTT. Residues: CASSVSQLGLDTEAFF.

The chain couples TRBV27 to TRBJ2-3, with D maybe TRBD2 (6 bases). Germline loops: CDR1 MNHEY, CDR2 SMNVEV (reference sequence). This CDR3 region has 15 residues. Trimming took off 8 bases at V and 0 bases at J, with 15 bases between the two ends. The CDR3 sequence: CASRLAFASTDTQYF. Written as DNA, the CDR3 is TGTGCCAGCCGGCTAGCGTTTGCTAGCACAGATACGCAGTATTTT.

V usage is TRBV13 and J usage is TRBJ2-1, with 8 bases fitting TRBD2. The V and J ends lost 4 bases and 4 bases, in that order; junction bases with no gene match: 15. The CDR3 extends over 18 amino acids. Per the germline V gene, CDR1 is PRHDT and CDR2 is FYEKMQ (reference sequence). The CDR3 region has the DNA TGTGCCAGCAGCTCTAAGGACGGACTAGCTGGACAATACAATGAGCAGTTCTTC. Protein product: CASSSKDGLAGQYNEQFF. The whole variable domain, remainder taken from reference TRBV13 and TRBJ2-1, is AAGVIQSPRHLIKEKRETATLKCYPIPRHDTVYWYQQGPGQDPQFLISFYEKMQSDKGSIPDRFSAQQFSDYHSELNMSSLELGDSALYFCASSSKDGLAGQYNEQFFGPGTRLTVL.

V usage is TRBV9 and J usage is TRBJ2-2, with 7 bases matching TRBD1. V lost 0 bases, J lost 5 bases, and 7 bases stayed unmatched. CDR1 and CDR2 from the germline V gene are SGDLS and YYNGEE. The CDR3 has 16 amino acids. The CDR3, as DNA: TGTGCCAGCAGCGTAGTGGACAGGCCCTTTACCGGGGAGCTGTTTTTT. Its translation is CASSVVDRPFTGELFF. The whole variable domain, filled in from reference TRBV9 and TRBJ2-2, reads DSGVTQTPKHLITATGQRVTLRCSPRSGDLSVYWYQQSLDQGLQFLIQYYNGEERAKGNILERFSAQQFPDLHSELNLSSLELGDSALYFCASSVVDRPFTGELFFGEGSRLTVL.

J is TRBJ2-7 and V is TRBV29-1; the match to TRBD2 covers 7 bases. The CDR3 runs 12 residues. V was clipped by 6 bases and J by 3 bases; unmatched bases: 5. Germline V CDR1 and CDR2: SQVTM, ANQGSEA. CDR3 region: CSVRAGNYEQYF. For the CDR3, the DNA is TGCAGCGTCCGAGCGGGGAACTACGAGCAGTACTTC.

The V gene is TRBV9, the J gene TRBJ2-1, with a tentative D call TRBD2 (7 bases). The V gene lost 1 base and the J gene lost 5 bases, with 16 bases spanning the gap. Per germline, CDR1 SGDLS and CDR2 YYNGEE. The CDR3 sequence is 16 residues long. The CDR3 DNA follows: TGTGCCAGCAGCGTATACTGGGGGGGCGCGGACAATGAGCAGTTCTTC. It codes for CASSVYWGGADNEQFF.

The chain links TRBV4-1 to TRBJ2-5; D is unclear. Looked up from germline, CDR1 is MGHRA and CDR2 is YSYEKL. Trimming cost V 0 bases and J 4 bases, with 9 bases left between them. This CDR3 region has 14 residues. The CDR3 sequence: CASSQDAISETQYF. In DNA, the CDR3 is TGCGCCAGCAGCCAAGATGCGATTTCAGAGACCCAGTACTTC.

The rearrangement links TRBV5-1 to TRBJ1-1; tentative D call: TRBD1 (6 bases). Germline assignment: CDR1 SGHRS and CDR2 YFSETQ. Trimming stripped 7 bases from V and 1 base from J, with 14 bases between. The CDR3 consists of 14 residues. The CDR3 loop reads CASSETGPNTEAFF. DNA for the CDR3: TGCGCCAGCTCCGAGACAGGACCGAACACTGAAGCTTTCTTT. Drawing the rest from reference TRBV5-1 and TRBJ1-1, the complete variable domain is KAGVTQTPRYLIKTRGQQVTLSCSPISGHRSVSWYQQTPGQGLQFLFEYFSETQRNKGNFPGRFSGRQFSNSRSEMNVSTLELGDSALYLCASSETGPNTEAFFGQGTRLTVV.

V usage is TRBV6-1 and J usage is TRBJ2-7, with D possibly being TRBD2 (6 bases). The CDR3 spans 14 residues. In germline, CDR1 is MNHNS, CDR2 SASEGT. V shed 10 bases and J shed 0 bases, with 16 bases lying between them. The CDR3 region has the DNA TGTGCCACCCTTAGCGGATCGAGCTCCTACGAGCAGTACTTC. Its translation: CATLSGSSSYEQYF.

The chain employs TRBV7-2 and TRBJ2-7; 8 positions match TRBD1. CDR1 and CDR2 from the germline V gene are SGHTA and FQGNSA. V lost 5 bases to trimming and J lost 4 bases; unmatched junction nucleotides: 4. The CDR3 has 13 amino acids. The CDR3 nucleotides are TGTGCCAGCAGCATCGACAGGGGATACGAGCAGTACTTC. Translating it yields CASSIDRGYEQYF.

This chain joins TRBV14 and TRBJ2-7, with D perhaps TRBD2 (6 bases). The V and J ends lost 5 bases and 5 bases respectively, with 16 bases between them. Germline values: CDR1 SGHDN, CDR2 FVKESK. CDR3 length equals 14 residues. This chain's CDR3 is CASSSGTFLHEQYF. The DNA for the CDR3 is TGTGCCAGCAGCTCCGGGACTTTTTTGCACGAGCAGTACTTC.

The rearrangement links TRBV5-1 to TRBJ2-5; D is undetermined. V lost 5 bases, J lost 1 base, and 6 bases lay in between. CDR1 and CDR2 from the germline V gene are SGHRS and YFSETQ. This CDR3 comprises 12 residues. The CDR3 bases are TGCGCCAGCAGGCGCCCCCAAGAGACCCAGTACTTC. Translated: CASRRPQETQYF.

The genes are TRBV5-6 and TRBJ2-3; unclear D gene. Germline CDR1 SGHDT, CDR2 YYEEEE. The ends were cut back, 5 bases at V and 4 bases at J, with 11 bases in the middle. The CDR3 covers 13 residues. CDR3 protein: CASRVAGSDTQYF. The CDR3 bases are TGTGCCAGCAGGGTAGCTGGGTCAGATACGCAGTATTTT. Filled out from reference TRBV5-6 and TRBJ2-3, the complete variable domain reads DAGVTQSPTHLIKTRGQQVTLRCSPKSGHDTVSWYQQALGQGPQFIFQYYEEEERQRGNFPDRFSGHQFPNYSSELNVNALLLGDSALYLCASRVAGSDTQYFGPGTRLTVL.

The chain couples TRBV7-9 to TRBJ2-7, with D perhaps TRBD2 (6 bases). The germline V gene has CDR1 SEHNR and CDR2 FQNEAQ (reference sequence). This CDR3 is built from 15 residues. Trimming pared 6 bases from V and 2 bases from J, leaving 17 bases between. In DNA, the CDR3 is TGTGCCAGCAGAGCTGGGGGACTGTCCCCCTACGAGCAGTACTTC. Translation gives CASRAGGLSPYEQYF.

CDR3 sequence: CASSSFPTSATDTQYF. The CDR3 nucleotides read TGTGCCAGCAGCTCATTCCCCACTAGCGCCACAGATACGCAGTATTTT. The V call is TRBV7-2, the J call TRBJ2-3, with TRBD2 identical over 7 bases. The J segment lost 2 bases and the V segment lost 4 bases, leaving 9 bases of the junction unmatched. The germline CDR1 and CDR2 sequences are SGHTA and FQGNSA. CDR3 size: 16 residues.

The chain is built from TRBV4-1 and TRBJ1-5, with D unresolved. The CDR3 extends over 16 amino acids. V was clipped by 6 bases and J by 0 bases, with 15 bases between them. Germline CDR1 and CDR2: MGHRA and YSYEKL. CDR3 residues: CASRPRVGNSNQPQHF. CDR3 coding DNA: TGCGCCAGCAGGCCCCGGGTCGGGAATAGCAATCAGCCCCAGCATTTT.

V is TRBV27 and J is TRBJ2-5; D not certain. Per germline, CDR1 MNHEY and CDR2 SMNVEV (reference sequence). V was pared by 5 bases and J by 0 bases, with 19 bases between. The CDR3 is 17 residues long. This CDR3 reads CASSPLTPFPYQETQYF. DNA for the CDR3: TGTGCCAGCAGTCCATTGACTCCCTTCCCGTACCAAGAGACCCAGTACTTC.

V is TRBV6-1 and J is TRBJ2-5, with D perhaps TRBD2 (5 bases). This CDR3 is 15 amino acids long. V lost 8 bases and J 4 bases, leaving 20 bases between the germline ends. From germline, CDR1 is MNHNS and CDR2 SASEGT. The CDR3, as DNA: TGTGCCAGCGCCGAGAGAAGTGGGAGCCTAGAGACCCAGTACTTC. Translated, it gives CASAERSGSLETQYF.

The chain uses TRBV30 and TRBJ1-1; TRBD1 aligns across 10 bases. Trimming took 1 base from V and 1 from J; bases not matched to a gene: 3. CDR1 is GTSNPN and CDR2 is SVGIG in the germline V gene (reference sequence). The CDR3 covers 15 residues. CDR3 protein: CAWSGTGGWNTEAFF. CDR3 sequence (DNA): TGTGCCTGGAGTGGGACAGGGGGATGGAACACTGAAGCTTTCTTT.